The entry below gives a single T cell receptor (beta chain) sequence along with its context. Its antigen is unidentified. Clones were read by immunoSEQ multiplex PCR, and TCRdb kept only the in-frame ones, dropping some. The sample lists tens of thousands of clones, over 65% seen once, with roughly 26% in the top ten. V shed 0 bases, J shed 3 bases, and the junction held 1 base outside the gene matches. CDR3 length: 15 residues. The germline CDR1 and CDR2 sequences are LGHNA and YSLEER. This sample was included in a study of EBV T-cell therapy then PD-1 blockade in nasopharyngeal carcinoma. Regarding treatment: AdE1-LMPpoly-expanded autologous EBV-specific T-cell therapy followed by anti-PD-1 nivolumab.

The sequence was collected from a man aged 35 to 55 with nasopharyngeal carcinoma. The input for sequencing was CD8+ T cells from blood, taken at day -245 from a patient whose treatment included autologous EBV-specific T cells and nivolumab. This chain links TRBV4-3 with TRBJ2-7; TRBD1 matches 11 bases. The chain's CDR3 is CASSQDGTGGYEQYF. The CDR3 DNA follows: TGCGCCAGCAGCCAAGATGGGACAGGGGGCTACGAGCAGTACTTC.